A single sample gave rise to the 18 T cell receptor beta chains below, sequenced in a study of beta chain features in type 1 diabetes. Every isolated RNA sample was fully reverse transcribed, so sequencing captured expressed TCRB transcripts. Only in-frame clones appear in the TCRdb table, and some are missing; sequencing was by immunoSEQ multiplex PCR. The data contain hundreds of thousands of clones, about an eighth of them seen just once; the ten biggest clones take up over 0.035%. Sequenced sample: naive CD4+ T cells from blood. The origin of the receptors is a woman under 30 in good health.

This chain connects TRBV28 to TRBJ2-7; 7 bases are shared with TRBD2. The CDR3 is 14 residues long. The germline V gene has CDR1 MDHEN and CDR2 SYDVKM. V lost 2 bases to trimming and J lost 3 bases; unmatched junction nucleotides: 4. For the CDR3, the DNA is TGTGCCAGCAGTTTAGGCGGGAGAAACTACGAGCAGTACTTC. This codes for CASSLGGRNYEQYF.

This clone was seen only a few times. The chain couples TRBV5-6 to TRBJ2-5; 8 bases line up with TRBD2. The V and J ends lost 5 bases and 3 bases, in that order; junction bases with no gene match: 6. In germline, CDR1 is SGHDT, CDR2 YYEEEE. There are 14 residues in the CDR3. CDR3 coding DNA: TGTGCCAGCAGGGAAGCGGGAGCGGAAGAGACCCAGTACTTC. Translating it yields CASREAGAEETQYF.

This clone occurred a few times. The rearrangement links TRBV29-1 to TRBJ2-7, with TRBD1 identical over 8 bases. V gave up 6 bases and J gave up 5 bases; unmatched junction bases: 9. The CDR3 covers 13 residues. CDR1 is SQVTM and CDR2 is ANQGSEA in the germline V gene. CDR3: CSVTGTGSHEQYF. The CDR3 nucleotides are TGCAGCGTGACCGGGACAGGCTCGCACGAGCAGTACTTC.

J is TRBJ2-4 and V is TRBV5-4; TRBD1 might be the D (5 bases). The CDR3 length is 15 residues. CDR1 and CDR2 from the germline V gene are SGHNT and YYREEE (reference sequence). V was trimmed by 3 bases and J by 1 base, leaving 11 bases between them. CDR3 sequence reads: CASSSHQGAKNIQYF. The CDR3 bases are TGTGCCAGCAGCTCACACCAGGGCGCCAAAAACATTCAGTACTTC.

The chain employs TRBV29-1 and TRBJ2-2; the D is unclear. This CDR3 is built from 14 residues. Trimming shortened V by 3 bases and J by 4 bases, and 12 bases separated the two germline ends. Germline V lookup: CDR1 SQVTM, CDR2 ANQGSEA. DNA for the CDR3: TGCAGCGTTGATGGCCCGGCAGGCACCGGGGAGCTGTTTTTT. The encoded protein is CSVDGPAGTGELFF.

The chain joins TRBV7-9 to TRBJ2-2; tentatively, D is TRBD2 (5 bases). Trimming shortened V by 7 bases and J by 10 bases, and 10 bases separated the two germline ends. The CDR3 length is 11 residues. The germline V gene encodes CDR1 SEHNR and CDR2 FQNEAQ (reference sequence). The CDR3: CASIQRVELFF. The CDR3 DNA reads as TGTGCCAGCATCCAGAGGGTGGAGCTGTTTTTT.

The chain uses TRBV4-3 and TRBJ2-1; 14 bases fit TRBD2. The germline V gene encodes CDR1 LGHNA and CDR2 YSLEER. V gave up 4 bases and J gave up 10 bases; unmatched junction bases: 6. The CDR3 contains 15 residues. The CDR3 loop reads CASSLGLAGVDEQFF. CDR3 nucleotides: TGCGCCAGCAGCCTGGGACTAGCGGGAGTAGACGAGCAGTTCTTC.

This clone was detected ten times or more. V and J are TRBV15 and TRBJ2-7; no reliable D call. CDR1 and CDR2 from the germline V gene are LNHNV and YYDKDF (reference sequence). Trimming removed 1 base at V and 6 bases at J, with 16 bases between. The CDR3 is 15 residues long. DNA for the CDR3: TGTGCCACCAGCAGAGGCAGAACCCTTGGTGGCGAGCAGTACGTC. The encoded protein is CATSRGRTLGGEQYV.

This clone was found a few times. The rearrangement links TRBV30 to TRBJ2-1; tentatively, D is TRBD1 (6 bases). V was cut by 5 bases and J by 2 bases, with 10 bases left in between. The CDR3 runs 13 residues. Per germline, CDR1 GTSNPN and CDR2 SVGIG (reference sequence). CDR3 nucleotide sequence: TGTGCCTGGTCCCGGACAGCCTACAATGAGCAGTTCTTC. Amino acid sequence: CAWSRTAYNEQFF. Filled out from reference TRBV30 and TRBJ2-1, the complete variable domain reads SQTIHQWPATLVQPVGSPLSLECTVEGTSNPNLYWYRQAAGRGLQLLFYSVGIGQISSEVPQNLSASRPQDRQFILSSKKLLLSDSGFYLCAWSRTAYNEQFFGPGTRLTVL.

The sample holds a few counts of this clone. The genes are TRBV2 and TRBJ1-4; D not resolved. This CDR3 region has 12 residues. Germline V gene lookup returns CDR1 SNHLY and CDR2 FYNNEI. The germline V and J ends were trimmed by 11 bases and 8 bases, with 15 bases remaining between them. The CDR3, as DNA: TGTGCCTCTCGGTATTCTGGGGAAAAACTGTTTTTT. Amino acid sequence: CASRYSGEKLFF. The variable domain in full, with the rest retrieved from reference TRBV2 and TRBJ1-4, is EPEVTQTPSHQVTQMGQEVILRCVPISNHLYFYWYRQILGQKVEFLVSFYNNEISEKSEIFDDQFSVERPDGSNFTLKIRSTKLEDSAMYFCASRYSGEKLFFGSGTQLSVL.

This clone showed up just a few times. The rearrangement joins TRBV19 to TRBJ1-1, with D possibly matching TRBD1 (6 bases). The CDR3 is made up of 15 amino acids. The germline gives CDR1 LNHDA, CDR2 SQIVND (reference sequence). V was trimmed by 6 bases and J by 5 bases, leaving 19 bases between them. The CDR3, as DNA: TGTGCCAGTAGGAGTACAGGGCTCGATGGGACTGAAGCTTTCTTT. This codes for CASRSTGLDGTEAFF. The entire variable domain, with the rest obtained from reference TRBV19 and TRBJ1-1, is as follows: DGGITQSPKYLFRKEGQNVTLSCEQNLNHDAMYWYRQDPGQGLRLIYYSQIVNDFQKGDIAEGYSVSREKKESFPLTVTSAQKNPTAFYLCASRSTGLDGTEAFFGQGTRLTVV.

CDR3 bases: TGTGCCAGCAGGCGGGCCCCGCGGTACTATGGCTACACCTTC. Translated: CASRRAPRYYGYTF. This chain links TRBV27 with TRBJ1-2; D is unclear. Germline CDR1 is MNHEY and CDR2 is SMNVEV (reference sequence). Trimming removed 6 bases from V and 3 bases from J, with 14 bases in between. The CDR3 is 14 residues long.

CDR3 sequence: CASSRGGGYEQYV. The CDR3, as DNA: TGTGCCAGCTCCCGTGGAGGGGGATACGAGCAGTACGTC. The V and J genes are TRBV6-5 and TRBJ2-7; D may correspond to TRBD1 or TRBD2 (6 bases each). Germline V gene lookup returns CDR1 MNHEY and CDR2 SVGAGI. CDR3 size: 13 residues. Trimming took 8 bases from V and 4 from J, leaving 15 bases between them.

This chain uses TRBV4-2 with TRBJ2-6, with D perhaps matching TRBD2 (6 bases). Deletions cut 3 bases from V and 0 bases from J, with 12 bases between. CDR1 and CDR2 (germline): LGHNA, YNFKEQ. CDR3 length: 17 residues. CDR3 region: CASSHPGGDSGANVLTF. The CDR3 region has the DNA TGTGCCAGCAGCCATCCCGGGGGTGACTCTGGGGCCAACGTCCTGACTTTC.

The chain is built from TRBV18 and TRBJ1-2, with D unclear. The CDR3 loop spans 13 amino acids. The ends were cut back, 0 bases at V and 5 bases at J, with 7 bases in the middle. CDR1 KGHSH and CDR2 LQKENI come from the germline V gene. CDR3 nucleotides: TGTGCCAGCTCACCACCGCCGGCGTATGGCTACACCTTC. Translated: CASSPPPAYGYTF.

This clone showed up just a few times. This chain uses TRBV4-1 with TRBJ2-3; perhaps D is TRBD1 or TRBD2 (6 bases each). Per germline, CDR1 MGHRA and CDR2 YSYEKL. The CDR3 length is 15 residues. V was clipped by 4 bases and J by 3 bases, with 14 bases between them. CDR3 region: CASSPGRGGTDTQYF. The DNA for the CDR3 is TGCGCCAGCAGCCCAGGTCGAGGGGGGACAGATACGCAGTATTTT.

The rearrangement uses TRBV11-3 and TRBJ2-1; TRBD1 matches 7 bases. With V trimmed by 4 bases and J by 4 bases, 7 bases remained unmatched. CDR1 SGHNT and CDR2 YENEEA come from the germline V gene. CDR3 length: 15 amino acids. CDR3 sequence (DNA): TGTGCCAGCAGCTCCCCGGGACAGAGATACAATGAGCAGTTCTTC. Residues: CASSSPGQRYNEQFF.

To note about this clone: Other DNA sequences of this sample code for an identical CDR3. The chain links TRBV10-3 to TRBJ2-5, with 7 nucleotides matching TRBD1. Germline V CDR1 and CDR2: ENHRY, SYGVKD. The CDR3 contains 13 residues. Germline trimming cut 4 bases from V and 2 bases from J; bases unmatched to any gene: 1. In DNA form, the CDR3 reads TGTGCCATCAGTGCAGGGGGTCAAGAGACCCAGTACTTC. Translated: CAISAGGQETQYF.